The 13 T cell receptor beta chains in this list originate from one sample, sequenced in a study of vaccination and CD4 T cells after COVID-19. No cognate antigen is known for these TCRs. Sequencing of DNA taken from cultured CD4+ T cells relied on the Oncomine TCR Beta short-read assay. Using its own MiXCR run on the PCR reads, TCRdb lists one record per CDR3 protein. The sample consists of around 17,000 distinct CDR3 sequences, around 61% of them appearing once. Treatment: roughly 10-day PBMC culture with coronavirus spike peptide pools or control peptides (ViraFEST assay). Sample: CD4+ T cells from blood, cultured in vitro. These receptors all come from a human donor who had recovered from COVID-19.

The sample holds a few counts of this clonotype. The rearrangement joins TRBV21-1 to TRBJ2-7; the D call of TRBD1 is as the table states it, not checked on the DNA. TRBV21-1 is a known pseudogene. The CDR3 spans 19 residues. The CDR3 reads CASSKGYETTSGLSYEQYF. In DNA form, the CDR3 reads TGTGCCAGCAGCAAAGGTTACGAGACCACCTCGGGGCTAAGCTACGAGCAGTACTTC.

Here the CDR3 DNA reads TGCAGTAAACCGCAACCCGGGACCTACGAGCAGTACTTC. Translation gives CSKPQPGTYEQYF. The V call is TRBV20-1, the J call TRBJ2-7, with D perhaps matching TRBD2 (5 bases). This CDR3 contains 13 residues. V lost 8 bases, J lost 2 bases, and 16 bases lay in between. The germline CDR1 and CDR2 sequences are DFQATT and SNEGSKA (reference sequence).

The chain uses TRBV14 and TRBJ1-2; 8 bases are shared with TRBD1. V lost 3 bases to trimming and J lost 7 bases; unmatched junction nucleotides: 10. The CDR3 is 15 residues long. Germline-derived CDR1 and CDR2 are SGHDN and FVKESK. The CDR3 DNA reads TGTGCCAGCAGCCACGATGACAGGGGATTTCTTGGCTACACCTTC. Protein sequence: CASSHDDRGFLGYTF. The full variable domain, completed using reference TRBV14 and TRBJ1-2, is EAGVTQFPSHSVIEKGQTVTLRCDPISGHDNLYWYRRVMGKEIKFLLHFVKESKQDESGMPNNRFLAERTGGTYSTLKVQPAELEDSGVYFCASSHDDRGFLGYTFGSGTRLTVV.

The rearrangement joins TRBV27 to TRBJ1-1; D call uncertain. From germline, CDR1 is MNHEY and CDR2 SMNVEV (reference sequence). Trimming took 10 bases from V and 1 from J, leaving 13 bases between them. This CDR3 spans 13 amino acids. CDR3 in DNA: TGTGCCAAGGGAGTGGGAAGGAACACTGAAGCTTTCTTT. This encodes CAKGVGRNTEAFF.

The gene calls are TRBV6-2 or TRBV6-3 and TRBJ1-1; D gene ambiguous. Trimming pared 6 bases from V and 0 bases from J, leaving 8 bases between. The V gene's germline CDR1 is MNHEY and CDR2 SVGEGT. CDR3 size: 13 residues. CDR3 bases: TGTGCCAGCAGCATACACGTGAACACTGAAGCTTTCTTT. It yields the protein CASSIHVNTEAFF.

The chain carries TRBV10-3 and TRBJ2-1, with 7 bases identical to TRBD2. CDR3 length: 16 residues. Germline assignment: CDR1 ENHRY and CDR2 SYGVKD. V gave up 0 bases and J gave up 6 bases; unmatched junction bases: 8. The CDR3 DNA follows: TGTGCCATCAGTGAGTCTGGCAGCGGGAATTCCAATGAGCAGTTCTTC. It codes for CAISESGSGNSNEQFF.

This clonotype was recorded a few times. The chain carries TRBV19 and TRBJ2-3; 10 bases agree with TRBD2. The germline V gene has CDR1 LNHDA and CDR2 SQIVND (reference sequence). With V trimmed by 3 bases and J by 4 bases, 7 bases remained unmatched. The CDR3 totals 16 residues. CDR3 residues: CASSIDVAGGADTQYF. In DNA form, the CDR3 reads TGTGCCAGTAGTATTGATGTAGCGGGAGGAGCAGATACGCAGTATTTT. The whole variable domain, remainder taken from reference TRBV19 and TRBJ2-3, is DGGITQSPKYLFRKEGQNVTLSCEQNLNHDAMYWYRQDPGQGLRLIYYSQIVNDFQKGDIAEGYSVSREKKESFPLTVTSAQKNPTAFYLCASSIDVAGGADTQYFGPGTRLTVL.

This clonotype has just one count. This may stem from a read error, because a much larger clone lies one nucleotide away. As DNA, the CDR3 is TGTGCCTTTAGTACAGGACAGGAGAGATCACCCCTCCACTTT. This translates into CAFSTGQERSPLHF. This sequence joins TRBV30 and TRBJ1-6; 7 bases align to TRBD1. From germline, CDR1 is GTSNPN and CDR2 SVGIG (reference sequence). The length of the CDR3 is 14 residues. V shed 7 bases, J shed 10 bases, and the junction held 13 bases outside the gene matches. The variable domain in full, completed from reference TRBV30 and TRBJ1-6, reads SQTIHQWPATLVQPVGSPLSLECTVEGTSNPNLYWYRQAAGRGLQLLFYSVGIGQISSEVPQNLSASRPQDRQFILSSKKLLLSDSGFYLCAFSTGQERSPLHFGNGTRLTVT.

The gene calls are TRBV27 and TRBJ1-1; a weak D match, TRBD1 (5 bases). Per germline, CDR1 MNHEY and CDR2 SMNVEV (reference sequence). Trimming shortened V by 2 bases and J by 4 bases, and 17 bases separated the two germline ends. The CDR3 has 16 residues. As DNA, the CDR3 is TGTGCCAGCAGTTTAAATCTTGGGGGAGGGCCCACTGAAGCTTTCTTT. Translation: CASSLNLGGGPTEAFF.

The chain links TRBV7-9 to TRBJ2-2; no reliable D call. V lost 3 bases and J lost 5, with 7 bases in between. The CDR3 extends over 13 amino acids. Germline V gene sequence: CDR1 SEHNR, CDR2 FQNEAQ (reference sequence). CDR3 nucleotides: TGTGCCAGCAGCTTTAGTACTACCGGGGAGCTGTTTTTT. Translating it yields CASSFSTTGELFF. Variable domain in full (rest from reference TRBV7-9 and TRBJ2-2): DTGVSQNPRHKITKRGQNVTFRCDPISEHNRLYWYRQTLGQGPEFLTYFQNEAQLEKSRLLSDRFSAERPKGSFSTLEIQRTEQGDSAMYLCASSFSTTGELFFGEGSRLTVL.

This chain joins TRBV28 and TRBJ1-5; TRBD1 agrees at 10 bases. There are 15 residues in the CDR3. J was trimmed by 6 bases and V by 6 bases; bases with no gene match: 8. Germline V CDR1 and CDR2: MDHEN, SYDVKM. Written as DNA, the CDR3 is TGTGCCAGCAGCCGGGACAGGGGATTTCGTCAGCCCCAGCATTTT. Its translation is CASSRDRGFRQPQHF.

The chain uses TRBV7-8 and TRBJ1-2; 8 bases are a match to TRBD1. Trimming at V came to 2 bases and at J to 2 bases, leaving 4 bases not matched to a gene. Germline CDR1 is SGHVS and CDR2 is FQNEAQ. The length of the CDR3 is 15 residues. The CDR3 spells CASSLTWTGNYGYTF. CDR3 coding DNA: TGTGCCAGCAGCTTAACCTGGACAGGGAACTATGGCTACACCTTC.

The rearrangement uses TRBV14 and TRBJ1-1, with D possibly TRBD1 on 5 matching bases. Germline CDR1 SGHDN, CDR2 FVKESK. The V end was cut by 2 bases, the J end by 1 base, with 5 bases between. The length of the CDR3 is 13 residues. The CDR3 is CASSQQGNTEAFF. The DNA of the CDR3 is TGTGCCAGCAGCCAACAGGGGAACACTGAAGCTTTCTTT.